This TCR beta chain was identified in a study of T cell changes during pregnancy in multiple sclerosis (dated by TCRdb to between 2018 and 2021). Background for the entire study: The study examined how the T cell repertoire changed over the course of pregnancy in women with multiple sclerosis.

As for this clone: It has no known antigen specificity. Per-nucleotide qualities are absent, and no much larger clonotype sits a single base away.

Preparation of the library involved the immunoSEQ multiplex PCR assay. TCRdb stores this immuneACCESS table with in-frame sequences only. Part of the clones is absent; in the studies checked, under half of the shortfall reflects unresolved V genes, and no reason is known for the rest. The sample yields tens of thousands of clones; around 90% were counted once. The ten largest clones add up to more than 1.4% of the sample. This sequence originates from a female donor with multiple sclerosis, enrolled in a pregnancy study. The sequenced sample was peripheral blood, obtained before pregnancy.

The bases read TGTGCCAGCAGTTACGGCCTCGGACAGGGAGCGCCTGAAGCTTTCTTT. The translation is CASSYGLGQGAPEAFF. The rearranged segments are TRBV6-5 and TRBJ1-1; 8 bases in the junction line up with TRBD1. From a lookup of the germline V gene, CDR1 and CDR2 are MNHEY and SVGAGI. The cysteine opens and the phenylalanine closes a CDR3 of 16 amino acids. Kept here is only the CDR3 DNA, which spans 48 bases and is read in frame from base 1. The germline V end is reduced by 2 bases and the J end by 6 bases; junction bases left unmatched: 11.